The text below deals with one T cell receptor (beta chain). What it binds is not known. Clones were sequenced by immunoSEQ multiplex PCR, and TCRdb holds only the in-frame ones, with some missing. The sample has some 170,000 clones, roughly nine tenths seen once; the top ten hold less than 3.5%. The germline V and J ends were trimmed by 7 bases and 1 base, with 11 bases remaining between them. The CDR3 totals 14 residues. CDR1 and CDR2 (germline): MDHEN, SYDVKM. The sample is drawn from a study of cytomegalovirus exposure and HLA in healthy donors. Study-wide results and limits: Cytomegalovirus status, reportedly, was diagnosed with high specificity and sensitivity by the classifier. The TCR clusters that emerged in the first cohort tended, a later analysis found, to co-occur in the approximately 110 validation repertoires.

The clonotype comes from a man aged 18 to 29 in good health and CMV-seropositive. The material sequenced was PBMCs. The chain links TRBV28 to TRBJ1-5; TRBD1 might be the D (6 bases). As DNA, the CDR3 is TGTGCCAGCACTTTCGGACAGAGCAATCAGCCCCAGCATTTT. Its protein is CASTFGQSNQPQHF.